This T cell receptor (beta chain) was identified in a study of CXCR3-negative and CXCR3-positive naive CD8 T cells. Study-wide background: Some 150 million TRB reads in total, about 1.5 +/- 0.3 million per library. Findings and limits, study-wide: Each naive subset displayed comparably high diversity, whereas memory CD8+ cells displayed much lower diversity. Hydrophobicity of TRB CDR3s was greater in CXCR3-positive naive cells than in CXCR3-negative naive cells. TCR strength was inferred from TRB CDR3 properties, while surface CD5 was comparable between naive subsets.

Remarks on this clonotype: Its antigen is unknown.

All TRB cDNA libraries came from 5' RACE performed with UMI labels. TCRdb re-called the 5' RACE reads and shows each CDR3 protein once, DNA omitted. The sample table sets out 55,000 to 70,000 distinct CDR3 sequences. Triplicates of 300,000 cells were sorted from each CD8+ T cell subset. Per germline, CDR1 DFQATT and CDR2 SNEGSKA (reference sequence). CDR3 size: 16 residues. Sequencing was performed on naive CXCR3+ CD8+ T cells from blood. Subset specified: CD45RO-CCR7+CD27+CD95- naive CD8+ T cells expressing CXCR3 (TNR3+). The sequence came from a human donor in good health. Some clones in this sample may be carry-over from other donors' samples. V and J are TRBV20-1 and TRBJ2-2. The CDR3 reads CSARPSPFLNTGELFF.